Sequencing of this T cell receptor (beta chain) was carried out in a study of cytomegalovirus exposure and HLA in healthy donors. This clone showed up many times. Here immunoSEQ multiplex PCR was the method, and the copy in TCRdb shows in-frame clones only, minus some. The table lists approximately 300,000 clones, roughly 88% of them singletons. Trimming removed 0 bases from V and 3 bases from J, with 11 bases in between. The CDR3 is 16 residues long. From germline, CDR1 is SGHAT and CDR2 FQNNGV. The chain is built from TRBV11-2 and TRBJ1-4; the D gene is possibly TRBD1 (5 bases). The sequence was collected from a woman aged 18-29 years in good health and CMV-seronegative. Sequenced input: PBMCs. CDR3 loop: CASSLDRGKSNEKLFF. The DNA for the CDR3 is TGTGCCAGCAGCTTAGATCGGGGGAAATCTAATGAAAAACTGTTTTTT. The whole variable domain, remainder taken from reference TRBV11-2 and TRBJ1-4, is EAGVAQSPRYKIIEKRQSVAFWCNPISGHATLYWYQQILGQGPKLLIQFQNNGVVDDSQLPKDRFSAERLKGVDSTLKIQPAKLEDSAVYLCASSLDRGKSNEKLFFGSGTQLSVL.